The present entry profiles one T cell receptor (beta chain) with its context. These data come from a study of blood T cell repertoires in COVID-19. J was trimmed by 5 bases and V by 6 bases; bases with no gene match: 10. This CDR3 region has 16 residues. Per the germline V gene, CDR1 is WSHSY and CDR2 is SAAADI. The data were produced by immunoSEQ multiplex PCR, yet TCRdb's version contains in-frame clones alone and is incomplete. The sample holds 300,000 or so clones, 80% to 90% seen once. Sequencing input: peripheral blood. This clonotype was sampled from a woman between 40 and 50 years old who had recovered from COVID-19. J is TRBJ1-1 and V is TRBV10-2, with TRBD1 matching 12 bases. In nucleotides, the CDR3 is TGCGCCAGCAGACGAGGGACAGGGGGCGCGAGGACTGAAGCTTTCTTT. It yields the protein CASRRGTGGARTEAFF.